This T cell receptor beta chain emerged from a study of radiotherapy plus CTLA-4 blockade in lung cancer. Generated by immunoSEQ multiplex PCR, the TCRdb table keeps only in-frame clones and is missing some. This table has tens of thousands of clones, about 88% appearing once. Germline V gene sequence: CDR1 SGHNT, CDR2 YYREEE (reference sequence). There are 15 residues in the CDR3. The junction had 12 bases not matched to a gene; V was cut back by 10 bases and J by 5 bases. This sequence was found in a human donor with non-small cell lung cancer whose response to radiotherapy plus ipilimumab could not be evaluated. The starting material was peripheral blood, obtained from a patient treated with radiotherapy plus ipilimumab. V and J are TRBV5-4 and TRBJ2-1, with TRBD2 identical over 10 bases. The CDR3 DNA follows: TGTGCCCATTCTCAAATAGCGGGAGGCCACAATGAGCAGTTCTTC. Translation gives CAHSQIAGGHNEQFF.